The entry below describes one T cell receptor (beta chain). Its antigen is not identified. The CDR3 loop spans 19 amino acids. V was shortened by 1 base and J by 4 bases, with 26 bases between the two germline ends. Germline CDR1 SGHRS, CDR2 YFSETQ. The record originates from a study of cytomegalovirus exposure and HLA in healthy donors. Findings of the study overall: In a later analysis, TCR association rates varied by HLA locus: DRB1 most, HLA-C fewest. It has been reported that TCR beta sequences accurately predicted the HLA-A and HLA-B alleles of most subjects.

The PCR ran on 60 Vbeta and 13 Jbeta primers. Using immunoSEQ multiplex PCR, the repertoire was profiled, and TCRdb retains in-frame clones only, with some absent. The repertoire holds roughly 290,000 clones, with 80% as singletons. Sequenced: PBMCs. The chain recombines TRBV5-1 with TRBJ2-5, with D possibly TRBD2 on 6 matching bases. This TCR came from a girl aged 2-10 years in good health and CMV-seronegative. The DNA for the CDR3 is TGCGCCAGCAGCTTGATGCTATCGCGGGATTGTTGTAATGGAGAGACCCAGTACTTC. Translation: CASSLMLSRDCCNGETQYF. The variable domain in full, with the rest retrieved from reference TRBV5-1 and TRBJ2-5, is KAGVTQTPRYLIKTRGQQVTLSCSPISGHRSVSWYQQTPGQGLQFLFEYFSETQRNKGNFPGRFSGRQFSNSRSEMNVSTLELGDSALYLCASSLMLSRDCCNGETQYFGPGTRLLVL.